The 29 T cell receptor beta chains below all came from one sample that was sequenced in a study of cytomegalovirus exposure and HLA in healthy donors. Measured with immunoSEQ multiplex PCR; TCRdb has only the in-frame clones, and not every one. The repertoire holds about 98,000 clones, with about 90% as singletons. Input material: PBMCs. The receptors here all came from a man between 18 and 35 years old in good health and CMV-seropositive.

The rearrangement joins TRBV7-9 to TRBJ1-2; 10 bases match TRBD1. Germline lookup yields CDR1 SEHNR and CDR2 FQNEAQ (reference sequence). V was pared by 6 bases and J by 1 base, with 2 bases of the junction left unmatched. The CDR3 loop spans 14 amino acids. The CDR3 protein is CASSGQGGNYGYTF. CDR3 in DNA: TGTGCCAGCAGTGGACAGGGGGGTAACTATGGCTACACCTTC.

The chain carries TRBV7-2 and TRBJ2-1; 9 bases fit TRBD2. Losses at the gene ends were 4 bases for V and 4 bases for J; bases not matched to a gene: 14. This CDR3 spans 18 amino acids. CDR1 and CDR2 (germline): SGHTA, FQGNSA. CDR3 amino acids: CASSSPARGLALYNEQFF. CDR3 coding DNA: TGTGCCAGCAGCTCTCCTGCCCGAGGACTAGCGTTATACAATGAGCAGTTCTTC.

The rearrangement joins TRBV25-1 to TRBJ1-3; tentatively, D is TRBD1 (5 bases). Trimming shortened V by 1 base and J by 0 bases, and 10 bases separated the two germline ends. CDR1 MGHDK and CDR2 SYGVNS come from the germline V gene. This CDR3 is 16 amino acids long. CDR3 nucleotides: TGTGCCAGCAGTGAATTGGGGGGTAGCTCTGGAAACACCATATATTTT. Protein: CASSELGGSSGNTIYF.

This clone was observed once. The chain joins TRBV6-5 to TRBJ2-1, with a weak D call TRBD2 (5 bases). This CDR3 contains 12 residues. CDR1 is MNHEY and CDR2 is SVGAGI in the germline V gene. With 8 bases removed from V and 5 bases from J, the gap between germline ends came to 10 bases. CDR3 amino acids: CASSAGNNEQFF. The CDR3 coding sequence is TGTGCCAGCTCTGCCGGGAACAATGAGCAGTTCTTC.

This clone was seen a handful of times. This chain joins TRBV29-1 and TRBJ2-6; 7 bases agree with TRBD1. Trimming removed 7 bases from V and 0 bases from J; junction bases left unmatched: 12. CDR1 and CDR2 from the germline V gene are SQVTM and ANQGSEA. The CDR3 is 17 residues long. The CDR3, as DNA: TGCAGCGCTAAACTAGACAGGGCTGGCTCTGGGGCCAACGTCCTGACTTTC. This codes for CSAKLDRAGSGANVLTF.

The V call is TRBV4-1, the J call TRBJ1-2, with TRBD1 matching 7 bases. The J segment lost 6 bases and the V segment lost 1 base, leaving 2 bases of the junction unmatched. Germline lookup yields CDR1 MGHRA and CDR2 YSYEKL. The CDR3 extends over 13 amino acids. The CDR3 DNA follows: TGCGCCAGCAGCCAAGGGACAGGAGATGGCTACACCTTC. It specifies CASSQGTGDGYTF.

This clone was seen a single time. CDR3 DNA sequence: TGCAGCGTTGATATAGGCAGGATTAACTATGGCTACACCTTC. Translated, it gives CSVDIGRINYGYTF. The chain recombines TRBV29-1 with TRBJ1-2; no clear D gene. Germline V gene data show CDR1 as SQVTM and CDR2 as ANQGSEA. V was cut by 3 bases and J by 1 base, with 12 bases left in between. The CDR3 runs 14 residues.

Points on this clone: This sample includes further DNA sequences coding for the same CDR3. The rearrangement joins TRBV4-1 to TRBJ2-5; possibly TRBD2 for D (6 bases). Germline CDR1 is MGHRA and CDR2 is YSYEKL. V was clipped by 1 base and J by 1 base, with 10 bases between them. This CDR3 has 15 residues. For the CDR3, the DNA is TGCGCCAGCAGCCAAGGTTCGGGACTCCAAGAGACCCAGTACTTC. Residues: CASSQGSGLQETQYF.

The chain has TRBV4-1 and TRBJ1-2; TRBD1 matches 7 bases. Germline V gene lookup returns CDR1 MGHRA and CDR2 YSYEKL. The CDR3 contains 16 residues. V lost 3 bases and J lost 4; bases outside the gene matches: 11. DNA for the CDR3: TGCGCCAGCAGCCACAAAACAGGGGACGAAGGCTATGGCTACACCTTC. It is translated as CASSHKTGDEGYGYTF.

CDR3 loop: CASSLVAGGDYGYTF. Written as DNA, the CDR3 is TGTGCCAGCAGCTTAGTTGCAGGGGGCGACTATGGCTACACCTTC. The chain carries TRBV13 and TRBJ1-2; 8 bases line up with TRBD1. The ends lost 1 base at V and 3 bases at J; junction bases unmatched: 4. The CDR3 totals 15 residues. In germline, CDR1 is PRHDT, CDR2 FYEKMQ (reference sequence).

This chain uses TRBV27 with TRBJ2-1; tentatively, D is TRBD2 (6 bases). Germline lookup yields CDR1 MNHEY and CDR2 SMNVEV (reference sequence). V was trimmed by 2 bases and J by 4 bases, leaving 15 bases between them. This CDR3 has 16 residues. The CDR3 is CASSLLGGSGYNEQFF. CDR3 DNA sequence: TGTGCCAGCAGTTTACTCGGCGGTAGCGGATACAATGAGCAGTTCTTC.

In DNA form, the CDR3 reads TGTGCCAGCAGTTTAGAACAGGGCCGGGGTCAGCCCCAGCATTTT. This gives the protein CASSLEQGRGQPQHF. The chain is built from TRBV6-6 and TRBJ1-5, with TRBD1 as a possible D gene (6 bases). V lost 4 bases and J 6 bases, leaving 16 bases between the germline ends. The CDR3 loop spans 15 amino acids. Looked up from germline, CDR1 is MNHNY and CDR2 is SVGAGI (reference sequence).

The V call is TRBV4-2, the J call TRBJ2-7, with a possible D match to TRBD1 (6 bases). The germline V gene has CDR1 LGHNA and CDR2 YNFKEQ. V was trimmed by 1 base and J by 0 bases, leaving 16 bases between them. The CDR3 length is 17 residues. CDR3 nucleotides: TGTGCCAGCAGCCAAGGGGGTCTAGGGGGAAGCTCCTACGAGCAGTACTTC. This codes for CASSQGGLGGSSYEQYF.

This chain uses TRBV29-1 with TRBJ1-2, with D unclear. V dropped 2 bases and J dropped 4 bases, with 11 bases sitting between them. This CDR3 has 13 residues. Germline V CDR1 and CDR2: SQVTM, ANQGSEA. CDR3 nucleotides: TGCAGCGTTGAAACGTCACAGCCCTATGGCTACACCTTC. Encoded protein: CSVETSQPYGYTF.

V is TRBV5-6 and J is TRBJ1-1, with 7 nucleotides matching TRBD1. V lost 2 bases and J lost 0; bases outside the gene matches: 10. The CDR3 spans 17 residues. Germline CDR1 SGHDT, CDR2 YYEEEE. In DNA, the CDR3 is TGTGCCAGCAGCTTAAGAGGGACAGCCAATATGAACACTGAAGCTTTCTTT. Protein sequence: CASSLRGTANMNTEAFF.

The CDR3 here is CASSEYSAGVNNEQFF. The CDR3 nucleotides read TGTGCCAGCAGTGAATATTCAGCGGGAGTTAACAATGAGCAGTTCTTC. The V gene is TRBV25-1, the J gene TRBJ2-1; TRBD2 matches at 8 bases. The CDR3 runs to 16 residues. CDR1 and CDR2 (germline): MGHDK, SYGVNS. The J segment lost 5 bases and the V segment lost 0 bases, leaving 6 bases of the junction unmatched.

The table lists this clone with a few counts. This chain links TRBV4-2 with TRBJ2-1; 9 bases agree with TRBD2. Germline V gene sequence: CDR1 LGHNA, CDR2 YNFKEQ. CDR3 length: 15 amino acids. With 6 bases clipped from V and 7 bases from J, the junction kept 10 bases outside the gene matches. In nucleotides, the CDR3 is TGTGCCAGCAGACTAGGGACTAGCACGGCGAATGAGCAGTTCTTC. Protein: CASRLGTSTANEQFF.

This clone came up a few times. V is TRBV2 and J is TRBJ2-1, with D unresolved. Germline CDR1 SNHLY, CDR2 FYNNEI. V lost 3 bases, J lost 4 bases, and 13 bases lay in between. The CDR3 covers 15 residues. The CDR3 spells CASSERSEDYNEQFF. CDR3 nucleotides: TGTGCCAGCAGTGAGAGGAGCGAAGATTACAATGAGCAGTTCTTC.

This clone was detected a few times. The identical CDR3 is also encoded by other nucleotide sequences in the sample. V gene TRBV27 combines with J gene TRBJ1-2; 9 nucleotides match TRBD1. V was clipped by 0 bases and J by 4 bases; unmatched bases: 0. This CDR3 is built from 14 residues. Per germline, CDR1 MNHEY and CDR2 SMNVEV (reference sequence). CDR3 DNA: TGTGCCAGCAGTTTATCGGGACAGGGCTATGGCTACACCTTC. This gives the protein CASSLSGQGYGYTF.

V and J are TRBV6-5 and TRBJ2-7, with 11 bases matching TRBD2. CDR3 size: 15 residues. J gave up 0 bases and V 7 bases, and 5 bases lay outside the gene matches. Germline CDR1 is MNHEY and CDR2 is SVGAGI. The CDR3 nucleotides read TGTGCCAGCAAAGGACTAGCGGGTGTCTCCTACGAGCAGTACTTC. It specifies CASKGLAGVSYEQYF.

This clone was seen a single time. This chain joins TRBV6-4 and TRBJ2-2; the D gene is possibly TRBD1 (6 bases). V lost 6 bases, J lost 0 bases, and 8 bases lay in between. The germline gives CDR1 MRHNA, CDR2 SNTAGT. This CDR3 is built from 14 residues. CDR3 sequence: CASRPGANTGELFF. The CDR3 nucleotides read TGTGCCAGCAGGCCAGGGGCGAACACCGGGGAGCTGTTTTTT.

The sample holds one count of this clone. The V call is TRBV2, the J call TRBJ2-2, with 8 bases aligning to TRBD1. CDR3 length: 21 residues. With 2 bases clipped from V and 0 bases from J, the junction kept 17 bases outside the gene matches. Per germline, CDR1 SNHLY and CDR2 FYNNEI. CDR3 nucleotides: TGTGCCAGCAGTGAAAGAAGGATCGGGACAGGAATTACAGCGAACACCGGGGAGCTGTTTTTT. Translating it yields CASSERRIGTGITANTGELFF.

The chain is built from TRBV28 and TRBJ2-7; 12 bases match TRBD1. The trim removed 5 bases at V and 5 bases at J, leaving 7 bases unmatched. Germline CDR1 reads MDHEN; CDR2 reads SYDVKM. The CDR3 consists of 15 residues. In DNA, the CDR3 is TGTGCCAGCAGTACCCCCGGGACAGGGGGCCACGAGCAGTACTTC. Its translation is CASSTPGTGGHEQYF.

The rearrangement joins TRBV4-1 to TRBJ1-5; D is undetermined. From germline, CDR1 is MGHRA and CDR2 YSYEKL. The CDR3 extends over 15 amino acids. V was trimmed by 1 base and J by 1 base, leaving 8 bases between them. The chain's CDR3 is CASSQATLSNQPQHF. The CDR3 region has the DNA TGCGCCAGCAGCCAAGCGACACTGAGCAATCAGCCCCAGCATTTT.

This chain uses TRBV18 with TRBJ1-5; a possible D gene is TRBD1 (6 bases). This CDR3 spans 13 amino acids. The germline V gene has CDR1 KGHSH and CDR2 LQKENI. The germline V and J ends were trimmed by 4 bases and 5 bases, with 9 bases remaining between them. CDR3 loop: CASSRGGHQPQHF. Written as DNA, the CDR3 is TGTGCCAGCTCACGGGGGGGGCATCAGCCCCAGCATTTT.

V and J are TRBV11-1 and TRBJ2-1; D is ambiguous. In germline, CDR1 is SGHAT, CDR2 FQDESV (reference sequence). Trimming removed 2 bases from V and 2 bases from J, with 10 bases in between. The CDR3 consists of 15 residues. The CDR3 DNA reads as TGTGCCAGCAGCTTACAGCGAATCGCCTACAATGAGCAGTTCTTC. It specifies CASSLQRIAYNEQFF.

This rearrangement joins TRBV7-6 to TRBJ2-3, with D possibly being TRBD2 (6 bases). The CDR3 length is 16 residues. Germline V gene data show CDR1 as SGHVS and CDR2 as FNYEAQ. Deletions cut 2 bases from V and 5 bases from J, with 17 bases between. This CDR3 reads CASSLPTTGVEDTQYF. The CDR3 DNA sequence: TGTGCCAGCAGCTTACCGACAACGGGAGTCGAAGATACGCAGTATTTT.

V and J are TRBV5-1 and TRBJ2-7, with 8 positions matching TRBD1. V shed 2 bases, J shed 5 bases, and the junction held 6 bases outside the gene matches. The germline V gene encodes CDR1 SGHRS and CDR2 YFSETQ. The CDR3 is 14 amino acids. The DNA for the CDR3 is TGCGCCAGCAGCTTTCGACAGGGGCACGACGAGCAGTACTTC. It specifies CASSFRQGHDEQYF.

The chain combines TRBV7-2 with TRBJ2-7; 7 nucleotides match TRBD1. The CDR3 consists of 15 residues. The V gene end was trimmed by 4 bases and the J gene end by 1 base; junction bases not matched to a gene: 7. Germline CDR1 is SGHTA and CDR2 is FQGNSA. This chain's CDR3 is CASSSGQVGSYEQYF. CDR3 sequence (DNA): TGTGCCAGCAGCTCCGGACAGGTCGGATCCTACGAGCAGTACTTC.